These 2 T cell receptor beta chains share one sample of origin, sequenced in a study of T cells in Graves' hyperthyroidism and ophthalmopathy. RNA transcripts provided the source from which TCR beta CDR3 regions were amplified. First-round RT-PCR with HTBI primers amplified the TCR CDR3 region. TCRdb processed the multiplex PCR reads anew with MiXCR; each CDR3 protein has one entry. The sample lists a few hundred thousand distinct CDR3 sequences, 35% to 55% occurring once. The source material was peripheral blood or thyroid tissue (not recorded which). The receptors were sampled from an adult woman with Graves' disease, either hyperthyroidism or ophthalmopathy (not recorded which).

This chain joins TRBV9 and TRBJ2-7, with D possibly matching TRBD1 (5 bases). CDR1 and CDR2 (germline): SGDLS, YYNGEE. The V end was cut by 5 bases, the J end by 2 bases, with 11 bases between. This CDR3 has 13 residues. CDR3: CASSYTGPYEQYF. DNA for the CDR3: TGTGCCAGCAGTTACACAGGACCCTACGAGCAGTACTTC.

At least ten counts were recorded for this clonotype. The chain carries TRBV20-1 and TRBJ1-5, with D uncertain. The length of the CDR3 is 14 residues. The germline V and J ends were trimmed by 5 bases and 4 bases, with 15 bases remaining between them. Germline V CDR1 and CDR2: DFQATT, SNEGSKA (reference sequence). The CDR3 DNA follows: TGCAGTGCTTGGGAGGGAAGGGCTAATCAGCCCCAGCATTTT. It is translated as CSAWEGRANQPQHF.